These T cell receptor beta chains were read from a single sample in a study of read filtering for tumor transcriptome and immune sequencing. MiXCR was run by TCRdb on the reads, yielding one entry per CDR3 protein. This sample has some 120,000 distinct CDR3 sequences, with about an eighth found just once. Specimen: a population of CD138-negative cells sorted from bone marrow. Every receptor here comes from a donor at least 40 years old with multiple myeloma. CDR3s leave out the opening cysteine and the closing phenylalanine or tryptophan.

15,TRBV5-1,TRBJ1-4,ASSFPNDGATNEKLF
10,TRBV5-1,TRBJ2-3,ASSFDTDTQY
12,TRBV7-2,TRBJ2-3,ASSSQGRADTQY
13,TRBV20-1,TRBJ2-3,SARDFQGRTDTQY
13,TRBV28,TRBJ2-5,ASRTHRGNQETQY
12,TRBV20-1,TRBJ2-5,SAQPYGSRETQY
12,TRBV5-4,TRBJ2-1,ASSLESSYNEQF
11,TRBV20-1,TRBJ1-4,SARVQNSEKLF
14,TRBV2,TRBJ2-2,ASSEFGQGASGELF
12,TRBV3-1,TRBJ1-1,ASSSLSRSTEAF
12,TRBV7-2,TRBJ1-2,ASSSQGVGYGYT
12,TRBV11-2,TRBJ1-2,ASSPTGTGYGYT
14,TRBV27,TRBJ2-1,ASRIPGRGRGNEQF